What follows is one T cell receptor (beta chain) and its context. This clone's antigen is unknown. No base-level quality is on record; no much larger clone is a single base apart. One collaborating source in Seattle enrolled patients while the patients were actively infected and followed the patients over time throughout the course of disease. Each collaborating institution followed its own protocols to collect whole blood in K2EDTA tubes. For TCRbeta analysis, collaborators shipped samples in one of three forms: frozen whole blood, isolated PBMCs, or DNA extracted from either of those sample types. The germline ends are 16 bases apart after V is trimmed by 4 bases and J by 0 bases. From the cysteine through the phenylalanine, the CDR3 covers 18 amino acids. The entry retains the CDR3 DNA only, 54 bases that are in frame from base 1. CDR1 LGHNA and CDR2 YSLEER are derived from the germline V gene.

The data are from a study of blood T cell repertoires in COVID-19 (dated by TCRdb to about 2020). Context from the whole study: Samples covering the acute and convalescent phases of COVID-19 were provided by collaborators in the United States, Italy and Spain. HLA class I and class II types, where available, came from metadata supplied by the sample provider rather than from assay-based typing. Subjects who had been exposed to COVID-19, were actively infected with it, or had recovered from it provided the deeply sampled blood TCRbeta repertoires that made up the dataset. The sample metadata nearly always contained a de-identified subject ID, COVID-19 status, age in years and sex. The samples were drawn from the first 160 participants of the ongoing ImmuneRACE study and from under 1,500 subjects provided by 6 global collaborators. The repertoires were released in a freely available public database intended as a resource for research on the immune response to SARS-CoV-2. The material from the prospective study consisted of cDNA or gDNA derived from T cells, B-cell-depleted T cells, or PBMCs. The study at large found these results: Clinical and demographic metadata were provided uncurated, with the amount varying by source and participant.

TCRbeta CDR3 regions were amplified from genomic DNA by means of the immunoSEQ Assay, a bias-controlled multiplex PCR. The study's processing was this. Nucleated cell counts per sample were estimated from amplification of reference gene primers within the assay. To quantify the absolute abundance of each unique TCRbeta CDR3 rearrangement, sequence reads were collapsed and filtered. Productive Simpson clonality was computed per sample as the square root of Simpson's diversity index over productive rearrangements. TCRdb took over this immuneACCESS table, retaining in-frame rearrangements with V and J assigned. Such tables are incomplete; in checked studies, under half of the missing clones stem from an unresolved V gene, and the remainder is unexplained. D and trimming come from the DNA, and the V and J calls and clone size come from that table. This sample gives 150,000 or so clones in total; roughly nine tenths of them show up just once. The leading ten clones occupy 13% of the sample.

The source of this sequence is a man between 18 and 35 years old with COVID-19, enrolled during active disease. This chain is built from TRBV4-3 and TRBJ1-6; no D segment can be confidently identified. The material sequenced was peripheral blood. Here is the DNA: TGCGCCAGCAGCCCCGTACTGGGTCGGGGCTCCTATAATTCACCCCTCCACTTT. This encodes CASSPVLGRGSYNSPLHF.